This TCR beta chain was sequenced during a study of T cells in Graves' hyperthyroidism and ophthalmopathy. Study information: Sampling of peripheral blood happened at initial diagnosis, prior to any treatment. General observations from the study: Also found in blood were most expanded thyroid clonotypes above 0.001.

The sample holds many counts of this clonotype. No antigen is known for it. The V end lost 5 bases, the J end lost 5 bases, and 19 bases lay between the germline ends. In germline, CDR1 is DFQATT, CDR2 SNEGSKA (reference sequence). The CDR3 totals 15 residues. Diagnosis relied on clinical symptoms, serum thyroxine and TRAb, thyroid ultrasound and orbital computed tomography. From RNA transcripts, TCR beta CDR3 regions were amplified. The HTBI primer set drove a first-round RT-PCR of the TCR CDR3. TCRdb reprocessed the multiplex PCR reads via MiXCR and lists one record per CDR3 protein. The table records about 350,000 distinct CDR3 sequences, 17% of them present only once.

This sequence originates from a woman under 40 with Graves' hyperthyroidism that later progressed to Graves' ophthalmopathy. The chain recombines TRBV20-1 with TRBJ2-1, with D possibly TRBD2 on 6 matching bases. Sequenced material: blood. In DNA form, the CDR3 reads TGCAGTGCTCCCCCGGGCGGGACTCTTAACAATGAGCAGTTCTTC. Translation: CSAPPGGTLNNEQFF.